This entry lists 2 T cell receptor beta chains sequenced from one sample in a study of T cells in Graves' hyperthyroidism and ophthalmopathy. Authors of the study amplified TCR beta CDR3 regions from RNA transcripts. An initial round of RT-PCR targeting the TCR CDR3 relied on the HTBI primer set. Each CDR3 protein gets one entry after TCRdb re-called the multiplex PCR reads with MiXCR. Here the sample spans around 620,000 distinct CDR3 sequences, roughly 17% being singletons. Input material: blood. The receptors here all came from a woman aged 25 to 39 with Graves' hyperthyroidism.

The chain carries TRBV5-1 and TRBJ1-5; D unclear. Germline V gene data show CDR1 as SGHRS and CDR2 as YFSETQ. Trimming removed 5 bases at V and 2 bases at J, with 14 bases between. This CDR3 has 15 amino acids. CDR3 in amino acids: CASSLNGEGNQPQHF. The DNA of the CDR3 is TGCGCCAGCAGTTTGAATGGGGAGGGCAATCAGCCCCAGCATTTT.

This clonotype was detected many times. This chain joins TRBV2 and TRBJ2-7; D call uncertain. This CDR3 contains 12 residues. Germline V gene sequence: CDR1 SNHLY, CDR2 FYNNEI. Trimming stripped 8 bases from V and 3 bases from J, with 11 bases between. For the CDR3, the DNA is TGTGCCAGCCTTGGCAGGCGCTACGAGCAGTACTTC. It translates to CASLGRRYEQYF.